This T cell receptor (beta chain) was retrieved from a study of blood T cell repertoires in COVID-19. Overall study context: PBMCs, B-cell-depleted T cells, or T cells provided the cDNA or gDNA that made up the material.

After removal of 2 bases from V and 5 bases from J, the junction contained 17 bases not matched to a gene. There are 19 residues in the CDR3. Germline assignment: CDR1 KGHSH and CDR2 LQKENI. As originally analysed: By means of reference gene primer amplification, nucleated cell counts were estimated. Measured with immunoSEQ multiplex PCR; TCRdb has only the in-frame clones, and not every one. V and J calls plus clone size are reproduced from that table; the DNA served to infer D and trimming. The data contain 140,000 or so clones, just under 85% of them seen just once; the ten biggest clones take up approximately 3%.

The receptor was isolated from a woman at least 80 years old with acute or convalescent COVID-19. Material: peripheral blood. The rearrangement joins TRBV18 to TRBJ1-1; 10 bases match TRBD1. The CDR3 here is CASSPIWTGGHNTGTEAFF. As DNA, the CDR3 is TGTGCCAGCTCACCAATTTGGACAGGGGGACATAATACGGGGACTGAAGCTTTCTTT.